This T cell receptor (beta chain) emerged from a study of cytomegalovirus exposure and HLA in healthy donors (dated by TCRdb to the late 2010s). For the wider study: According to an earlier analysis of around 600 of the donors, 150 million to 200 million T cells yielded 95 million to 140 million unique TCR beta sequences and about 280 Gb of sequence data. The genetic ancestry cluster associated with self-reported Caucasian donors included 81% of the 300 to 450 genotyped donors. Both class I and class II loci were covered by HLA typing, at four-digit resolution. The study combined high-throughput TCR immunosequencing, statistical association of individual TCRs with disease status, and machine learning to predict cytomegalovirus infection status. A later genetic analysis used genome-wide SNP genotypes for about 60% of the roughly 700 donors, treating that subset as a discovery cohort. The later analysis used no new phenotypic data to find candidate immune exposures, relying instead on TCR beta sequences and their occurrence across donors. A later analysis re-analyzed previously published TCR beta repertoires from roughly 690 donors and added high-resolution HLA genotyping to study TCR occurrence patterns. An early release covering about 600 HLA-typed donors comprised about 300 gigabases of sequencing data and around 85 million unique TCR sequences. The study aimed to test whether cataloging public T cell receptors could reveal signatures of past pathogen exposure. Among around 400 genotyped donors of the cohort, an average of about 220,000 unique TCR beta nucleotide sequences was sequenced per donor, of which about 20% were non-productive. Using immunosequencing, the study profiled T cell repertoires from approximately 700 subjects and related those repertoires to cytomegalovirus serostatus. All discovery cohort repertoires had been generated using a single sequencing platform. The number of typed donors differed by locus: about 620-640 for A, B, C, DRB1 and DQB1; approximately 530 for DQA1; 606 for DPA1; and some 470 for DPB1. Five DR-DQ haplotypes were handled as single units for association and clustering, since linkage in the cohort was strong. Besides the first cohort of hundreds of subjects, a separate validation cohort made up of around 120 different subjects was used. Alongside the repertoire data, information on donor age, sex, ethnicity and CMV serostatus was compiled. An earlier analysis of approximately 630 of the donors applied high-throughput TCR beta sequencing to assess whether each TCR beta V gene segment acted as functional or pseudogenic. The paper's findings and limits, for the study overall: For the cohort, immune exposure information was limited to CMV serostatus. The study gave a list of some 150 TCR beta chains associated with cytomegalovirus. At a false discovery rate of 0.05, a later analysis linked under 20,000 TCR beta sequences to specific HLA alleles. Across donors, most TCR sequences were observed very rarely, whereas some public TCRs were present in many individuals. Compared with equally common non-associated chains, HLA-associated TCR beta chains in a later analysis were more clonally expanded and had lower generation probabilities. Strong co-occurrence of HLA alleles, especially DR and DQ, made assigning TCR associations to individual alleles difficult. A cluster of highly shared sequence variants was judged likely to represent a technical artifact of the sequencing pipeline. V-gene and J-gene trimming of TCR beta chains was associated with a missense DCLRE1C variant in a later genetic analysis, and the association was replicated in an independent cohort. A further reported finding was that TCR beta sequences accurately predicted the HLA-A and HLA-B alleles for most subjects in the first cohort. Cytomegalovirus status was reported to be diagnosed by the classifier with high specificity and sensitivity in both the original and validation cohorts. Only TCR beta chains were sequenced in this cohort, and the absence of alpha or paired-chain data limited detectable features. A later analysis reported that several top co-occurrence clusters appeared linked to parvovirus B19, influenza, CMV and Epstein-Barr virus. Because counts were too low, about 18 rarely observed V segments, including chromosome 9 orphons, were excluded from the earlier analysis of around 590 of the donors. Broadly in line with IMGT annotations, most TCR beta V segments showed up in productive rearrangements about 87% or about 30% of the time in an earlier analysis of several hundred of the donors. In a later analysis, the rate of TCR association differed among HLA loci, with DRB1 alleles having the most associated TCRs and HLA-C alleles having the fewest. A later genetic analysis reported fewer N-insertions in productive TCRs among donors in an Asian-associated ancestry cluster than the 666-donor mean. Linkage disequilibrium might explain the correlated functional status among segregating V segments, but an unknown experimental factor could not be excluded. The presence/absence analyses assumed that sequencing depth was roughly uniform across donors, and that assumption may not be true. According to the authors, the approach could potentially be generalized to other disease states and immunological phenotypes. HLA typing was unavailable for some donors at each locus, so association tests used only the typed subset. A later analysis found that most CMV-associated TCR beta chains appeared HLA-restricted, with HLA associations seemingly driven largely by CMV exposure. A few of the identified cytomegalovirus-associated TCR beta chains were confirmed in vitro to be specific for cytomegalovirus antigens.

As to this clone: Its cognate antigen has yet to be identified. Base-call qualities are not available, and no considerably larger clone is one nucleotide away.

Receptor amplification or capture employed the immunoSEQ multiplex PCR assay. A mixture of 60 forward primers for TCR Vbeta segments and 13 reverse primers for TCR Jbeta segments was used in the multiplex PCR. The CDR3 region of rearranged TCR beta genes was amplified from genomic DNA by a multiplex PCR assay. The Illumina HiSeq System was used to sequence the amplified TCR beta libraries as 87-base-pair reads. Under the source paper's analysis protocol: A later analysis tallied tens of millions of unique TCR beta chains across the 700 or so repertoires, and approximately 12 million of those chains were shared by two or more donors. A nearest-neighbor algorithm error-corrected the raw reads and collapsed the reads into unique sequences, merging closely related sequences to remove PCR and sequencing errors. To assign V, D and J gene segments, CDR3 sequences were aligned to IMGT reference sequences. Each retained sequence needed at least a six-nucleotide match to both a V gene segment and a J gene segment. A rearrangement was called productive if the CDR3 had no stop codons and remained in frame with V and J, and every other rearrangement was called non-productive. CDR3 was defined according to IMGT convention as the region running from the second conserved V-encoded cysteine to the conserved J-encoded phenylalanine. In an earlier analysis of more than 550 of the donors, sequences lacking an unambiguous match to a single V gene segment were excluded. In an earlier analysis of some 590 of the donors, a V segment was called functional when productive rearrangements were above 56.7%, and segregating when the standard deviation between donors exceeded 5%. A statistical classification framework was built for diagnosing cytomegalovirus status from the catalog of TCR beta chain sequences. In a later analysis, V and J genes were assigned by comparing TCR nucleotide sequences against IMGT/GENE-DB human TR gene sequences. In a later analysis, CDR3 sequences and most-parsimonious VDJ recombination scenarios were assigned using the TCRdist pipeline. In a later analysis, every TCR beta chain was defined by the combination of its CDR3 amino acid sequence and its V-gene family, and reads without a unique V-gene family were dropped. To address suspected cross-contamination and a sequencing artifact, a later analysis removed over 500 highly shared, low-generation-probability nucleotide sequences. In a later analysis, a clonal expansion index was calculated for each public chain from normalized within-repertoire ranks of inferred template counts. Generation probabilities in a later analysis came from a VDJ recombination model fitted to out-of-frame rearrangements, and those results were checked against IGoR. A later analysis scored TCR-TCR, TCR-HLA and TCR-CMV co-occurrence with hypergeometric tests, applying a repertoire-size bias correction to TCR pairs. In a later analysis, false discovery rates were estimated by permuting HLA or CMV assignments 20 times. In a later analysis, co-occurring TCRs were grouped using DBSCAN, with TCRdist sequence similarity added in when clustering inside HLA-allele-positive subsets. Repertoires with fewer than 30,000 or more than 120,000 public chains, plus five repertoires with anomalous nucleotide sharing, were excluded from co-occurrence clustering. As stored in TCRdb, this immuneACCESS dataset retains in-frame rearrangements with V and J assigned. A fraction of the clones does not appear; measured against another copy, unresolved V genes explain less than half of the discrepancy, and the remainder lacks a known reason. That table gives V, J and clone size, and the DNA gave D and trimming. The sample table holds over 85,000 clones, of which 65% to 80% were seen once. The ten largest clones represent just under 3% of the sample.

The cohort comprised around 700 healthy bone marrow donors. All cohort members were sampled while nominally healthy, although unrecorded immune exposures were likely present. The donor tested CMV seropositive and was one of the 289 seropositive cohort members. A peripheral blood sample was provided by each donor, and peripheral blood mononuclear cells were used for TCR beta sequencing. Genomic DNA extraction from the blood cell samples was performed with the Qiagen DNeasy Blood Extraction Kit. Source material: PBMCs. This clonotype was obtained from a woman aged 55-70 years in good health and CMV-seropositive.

The CDR3 protein is CASSAGQGNEKLFF. Here is the DNA: TGCGCCAGCAGCGCGGGACAGGGCAATGAAAAACTGTTTTTT. The chain is assembled from TRBV5-1 and TRBJ1-4; 9 of the junction bases match TRBD1. From V the trimming removes 4 bases and from J it removes 5 bases, while the gene matches leave 3 bases of the junction unaccounted for. In the germline V gene, CDR1 corresponds to SGHRS and CDR2 to YFSETQ. From cysteine to phenylalanine, the CDR3 is 14 amino acids long. The DNA shown is the 42-base CDR3, in frame from base 1.